Below, 6 T cell receptor beta chains from the same sample are listed, as sequenced in a study of PD-1 blockade in mismatch repair-deficient tumors. The table came from immunoSEQ multiplex PCR; TCRdb's copy has only in-frame clones and leaves some out. This table holds tens of thousands of clones, roughly 80% found once. This specimen consisted of peripheral blood, obtained 12 weeks after starting pembrolizumab. These receptor sequences come from an adult with mismatch repair-deficient cancer.

The count of this clone is one. The chain employs TRBV6-1 and TRBJ1-1, with 7 bases matching TRBD1. This CDR3 comprises 13 residues. CDR1 is MNHNS and CDR2 is SASEGT in the germline V gene. V lost 6 bases to trimming and J lost 6 bases; unmatched junction nucleotides: 7. CDR3 sequence: CASRQGVGAEAFF. The CDR3 DNA follows: TGTGCCAGCAGGCAGGGGGTTGGGGCTGAAGCTTTCTTT.

This rearrangement joins TRBV6-1 to TRBJ2-5; D unresolved. Germline V gene lookup returns CDR1 MNHNS and CDR2 SASEGT. This CDR3 has 15 amino acids. V dropped 4 bases and J dropped 2 bases, with 14 bases sitting between them. CDR3 DNA: TGTGCCAGCAGTGCCCAGGTACAGTCGCAAGAGACCCAGTACTTC. Translated: CASSAQVQSQETQYF.

This sequence joins TRBV19 and TRBJ2-5; 7 positions agree with TRBD2. V lost 5 bases to trimming and J lost 6 bases; unmatched junction nucleotides: 9. This CDR3 has 14 amino acids. Germline values: CDR1 LNHDA, CDR2 SQIVND (reference sequence). In DNA form, the CDR3 reads TGTGCCAGTAGTGTAGCAACTAGCGTACAGACCCAGTACTTC. Protein: CASSVATSVQTQYF.

The J gene is TRBJ2-1, the V gene TRBV9, with 10 bases identical to TRBD1. The CDR3 is made up of 14 amino acids. Unmatched junction bases numbered 4, after V lost 0 bases and J lost 10 bases. Per the germline V gene, CDR1 is SGDLS and CDR2 is YYNGEE. The CDR3 DNA reads as TGTGCCAGCAGCGTAGGACAGGGGGCGGTCGAGCAGTTCTTC. This codes for CASSVGQGAVEQFF.

J is TRBJ2-5 and V is TRBV4-1; the D gene is possibly TRBD1 (6 bases). The germline V gene has CDR1 MGHRA and CDR2 YSYEKL. The germline V and J ends were trimmed by 0 bases and 4 bases, with 18 bases remaining between them. The CDR3 loop spans 17 amino acids. The CDR3 region is CASSQEPAGARGETQYF. The CDR3 DNA sequence: TGCGCCAGCAGCCAAGAGCCCGCAGGGGCCCGCGGAGAGACCCAGTACTTC.

The chain links TRBV6-6 to TRBJ2-5; 9 bases match TRBD2. The CDR3 has 15 residues. Per the germline V gene, CDR1 is MNHNY and CDR2 is SVGAGI (reference sequence). After removal of 2 bases from V and 5 bases from J, the junction contained 6 bases not matched to a gene. CDR3 nucleotides: TGTGCCAGCAGTTACATGCGGGAGGGCCGGGAGACCCAGTACTTC. This translates into CASSYMREGRETQYF.